The clone carrying this T cell receptor beta chain came up once. Looked up from germline, CDR1 is LGHNA and CDR2 is YSLEER. This CDR3 region has 13 residues. The V end was cut by 2 bases, the J end by 7 bases, with 10 bases between. These data come from a study of molecular identifiers for immune sequencing clone quantification. Using its own MiXCR run on the PCR reads, TCRdb lists one record per CDR3 protein. This table holds about 54,000 distinct CDR3 sequences, around 25% found once. The specimen sequenced was naive CD8+ T cells from blood, with Jurkat cell RNA spiked in. Subset indicated: FACS-sorted CD8+CD4-CCR7+CD45RA+ naive T cells. V and J are TRBV4-3 and TRBJ2-3; D is unresolved. The source is a human donor in good health. Some libraries in this study had Jurkat cell RNA spiked in. CDR3 coding DNA: TGCGCCAGCAGCCAAACCGGGCCCTATACGCAGTATTTT. Its translation: CASSQTGPYTQYF.